This TCR beta chain appears in the sequencing data of a study of T-cell memory formation after mild COVID-19. Background on the study: Clusters of TCRs were largely donor specific.

MiXCR, applied by TCRdb to the 5' RACE reads, yields one record per CDR3 protein. Of some 110,000 distinct CDR3 sequences in the sample, around 12% were seen once. The table lists this clonotype with a few counts. Its antigen is still unknown. Germline V gene sequence: CDR1 SEHNR, CDR2 FQNEAQ (reference sequence). CDR3 size: 16 residues. Trimming at V came to 0 bases and at J to 5 bases, leaving 8 bases not matched to a gene. Overall study results and limits: Mostly located in CM and EM were contracting CD4+ clones, with contracting CD8+ clones located in EMRA.

The chain recombines TRBV7-9 with TRBJ1-1; 8 nucleotides match TRBD1. The sequenced material came from PBMCs or a T cell subset sorted from them (not recorded which). This TCR derives from an adult woman who had mild COVID-19 (a few samples of this study predate the infection). Cell type and time point are not known. CDR3 DNA: TGTGCCAGCAGCTTAGCGCCGACAGGGGAGAAAACTGAAGCTTTCTTT. It encodes CASSLAPTGEKTEAFF.